At least ten counts were recorded for the clone carrying this T cell receptor (beta chain). From the 5' RACE reads, TCRdb called clonotypes with MiXCR, one entry per CDR3 protein. The table shows tens of thousands of distinct CDR3 sequences, with 6% to 8.5% occurring only once. Trimming removed 0 bases from V and 1 base from J, with 12 bases in between. Germline V gives CDR1 MGHRA, CDR2 YSYEKL. This CDR3 contains 16 residues. The data were taken from a study of T-cell memory formation after mild COVID-19. This receptor was obtained from an adult who had mild COVID-19 (a few samples of this study predate the infection). Cell type and time point are not known. The J gene is TRBJ1-1, the V gene TRBV4-1, with a tentative D call TRBD1 (5 bases). What was sequenced was PBMCs or a T cell subset sorted from them (not recorded which). CDR3 bases: TGCGCCAGCAGCCAAGATCCGGGTCAGGGGAACACTGAAGCTTTCTTT. It yields the protein CASSQDPGQGNTEAFF.